These T cell receptor beta chains were read from a single sample in a study of blood T cell repertoires in COVID-19. Method: immunoSEQ multiplex PCR; TCRdb's copy keeps in-frame clones and lacks some. The table lists fewer than 300,000 clones, 83% of them singletons, with more than 8% in the top ten. The sample consisted of peripheral blood. All receptors come from a woman aged 45-65 years who had recovered from COVID-19. Both conserved end residues are part of each CDR3. The order of the fields is V gene, D gene, J gene, CDR3 protein. The D gene is left open where the match is weak.

v_call: TRBV4-2; d_call: TRBD1; j_call: TRBJ1-6; cdr3_aa: CASSPGRTGGSPLHF
v_call: TRBV11-2; d_call: .; j_call: TRBJ2-7; cdr3_aa: CASSLVQVYEQYF
v_call: TRBV7-2; d_call: TRBD2; j_call: TRBJ2-7; cdr3_aa: CASSPGGSGRAYEQYF
v_call: TRBV5-1; d_call: TRBD1; j_call: TRBJ1-2; cdr3_aa: CASSSPGTEGYGYTF
v_call: TRBV9; d_call: TRBD2; j_call: TRBJ2-5; cdr3_aa: CASSERGGPRETQYF
v_call: TRBV19; d_call: TRBD1; j_call: TRBJ1-2; cdr3_aa: CASMALQGEYGYTF
v_call: TRBV29-1; d_call: .; j_call: TRBJ1-2; cdr3_aa: CSVEINTGDGYTF
v_call: TRBV12-3/TRBV12-4; d_call: .; j_call: TRBJ1-2; cdr3_aa: CASSLLGTHGYTF
v_call: TRBV6-1; d_call: TRBD1; j_call: TRBJ1-5; cdr3_aa: CASSGRDRFPYSNQPQHF
v_call: TRBV15; d_call: .; j_call: TRBJ1-5; cdr3_aa: CATSRRERNQPQHF
v_call: TRBV27; d_call: TRBD1; j_call: TRBJ1-5; cdr3_aa: CASSLLQGQPQHF
v_call: TRBV28; d_call: .; j_call: TRBJ1-4; cdr3_aa: CASSKGVGSNEKLFF
v_call: TRBV28; d_call: .; j_call: TRBJ2-1; cdr3_aa: CASSLLFRRNEQFF
v_call: TRBV6-2/TRBV6-3; d_call: .; j_call: TRBJ1-1; cdr3_aa: CASSTADSWVTEAFF
v_call: TRBV18; d_call: TRBD1; j_call: TRBJ1-1; cdr3_aa: CASSPRGSGTGVNTEAFF
v_call: TRBV3-1/TRBV3-2; d_call: .; j_call: TRBJ2-5; cdr3_aa: CASSRTGTLGETQYF
v_call: TRBV19; d_call: TRBD1; j_call: TRBJ1-5; cdr3_aa: CASSPTRQGAGNQPQHF
v_call: TRBV7-2; d_call: TRBD2; j_call: TRBJ2-7; cdr3_aa: CASSPQTSARAYEQYF
v_call: TRBV9; d_call: TRBD1; j_call: TRBJ1-4; cdr3_aa: CASSDPGQGGEGEKLFF
v_call: TRBV5-6; d_call: .; j_call: TRBJ1-4; cdr3_aa: CASSLVTRNEKLFF
v_call: TRBV2; d_call: TRBD1; j_call: TRBJ1-1; cdr3_aa: CASSEGTGLRQAFF
v_call: TRBV27; d_call: .; j_call: TRBJ1-2; cdr3_aa: CASSQDTYYGYTF
v_call: TRBV10-1; d_call: .; j_call: TRBJ1-1; cdr3_aa: CATFWDCPGNTEAFF
v_call: TRBV4-2; d_call: .; j_call: TRBJ2-7; cdr3_aa: CASSQDSGRQYF
v_call: TRBV5-1; d_call: .; j_call: TRBJ2-2; cdr3_aa: CASSLEGANTGELFF
v_call: TRBV5-6; d_call: .; j_call: TRBJ1-1; cdr3_aa: CASSLPDTEAFF
v_call: TRBV7-9; d_call: TRBD1; j_call: TRBJ1-5; cdr3_aa: CASSFHTGGIDQPQHF
v_call: TRBV5-1; d_call: .; j_call: TRBJ2-5; cdr3_aa: CASRIPGHPRTQYF
v_call: TRBV24-1; d_call: .; j_call: TRBJ1-2; cdr3_aa: CATSSDRYYYGYTF
v_call: TRBV5-1; d_call: .; j_call: TRBJ2-7; cdr3_aa: CASSLQGYEQYF
v_call: TRBV11-2; d_call: TRBD1; j_call: TRBJ2-7; cdr3_aa: CASSFKWTGGEQYF
v_call: TRBV5-1; d_call: TRBD1; j_call: TRBJ1-2; cdr3_aa: CASSAPGTGGANNYGYTF
v_call: TRBV30; d_call: .; j_call: TRBJ2-3; cdr3_aa: CAWSTKAEKYTQYF
v_call: TRBV5-1; d_call: .; j_call: TRBJ2-7; cdr3_aa: CASSPKTGGGSYEQYF
v_call: TRBV11-2; d_call: TRBD1; j_call: TRBJ2-7; cdr3_aa: CASSLGGEDREYF
v_call: TRBV28; d_call: TRBD1; j_call: TRBJ2-1; cdr3_aa: CASTLPGTGKYNEQFF
v_call: TRBV6-2/TRBV6-3; d_call: TRBD1; j_call: TRBJ2-1; cdr3_aa: CASSYSIGSGGSDEQFF